The sequence of this T cell receptor beta chain was determined in a study of blood T cell repertoires in COVID-19. Overall study context: Italy, Spain and the United States were the sources of the convalescent and acute COVID-19 samples. Sources were T cells, B-cell-depleted T cells, or PBMCs; the material itself was cDNA or gDNA.

In the authors' workflow: Amplifying reference gene primers gave estimates of nucleated cell counts. Libraries were prepared by immunoSEQ multiplex PCR; TCRdb keeps only in-frame clonotypes and omits some of them. Clone size and V and J calls were adopted from that table, with D and trimming inferred from the DNA. The profile shows hundreds of thousands of clones, more than 75% of them singletons. V shed 5 bases and J 2 bases; nucleotides not matched to a gene: 7. The CDR3 extends over 17 amino acids. Germline CDR1 is SGHAT and CDR2 is FQNNGV. J is TRBJ2-3 and V is TRBV11-2; 13 bases align to TRBD2. This clonotype was obtained from a woman in her thirties or forties who had recovered from COVID-19. The sample comprised peripheral blood. The CDR3 reads CASSLQGLAGPTDTQYF. The CDR3 DNA is TGTGCCAGCAGCCTCCAGGGACTAGCGGGACCCACAGATACGCAGTATTTT.